Shown below are 13 T cell receptor beta chains from a single sample sequenced in a study of Graves' ophthalmopathy and Graves' hyperthyroidism. Investigators amplified TCR beta CDR3 regions from RNA transcripts. First-round RT-PCR used HTBI primers; second-round multiplex PCR followed. TCRdb recomputed calls from the multiplex PCR reads with MiXCR, one row per CDR3 protein. The table has around 1,200,000 distinct CDR3 sequences, around a third seen once. Sequenced input: peripheral blood or thyroid tissue (not recorded which). All receptors come from an adult man with Graves' hyperthyroidism.

This clonotype was counted many times. J is TRBJ1-1 and V is TRBV5-1, with 7 bases that match TRBD1. The CDR3 consists of 13 residues. Unmatched junction bases numbered 9, after V lost 3 bases and J lost 10 bases. From germline, CDR1 is SGHRS and CDR2 YFSETQ. CDR3 bases: TGCGCCAGCAGCTCCGGGACAGAAGGCTCAGCTTTCTTT. It codes for CASSSGTEGSAFF.

In its sample, this clonotype was seen many times. The chain carries TRBV2 and TRBJ2-5; no reliable D call. Between the trimmed V and J ends, which lost 6 bases and 1 base, there was a span of 9 bases. The CDR3 is 13 residues long. The germline CDR1 and CDR2 sequences are SNHLY and FYNNEI. CDR3 residues: CASRKRTQETQYF. The CDR3 DNA reads as TGTGCCAGCAGGAAGAGGACCCAAGAGACCCAGTACTTC.

CDR3: CASSLGWWASGDTGELFF. Written as DNA, the CDR3 is TGTGCCAGCAGCTTAGGGTGGTGGGCTAGCGGAGATACCGGGGAGCTGTTTTTT. V usage is TRBV7-6 and J usage is TRBJ2-2; 7 nucleotides match TRBD2. The V gene end was trimmed by 1 base and the J gene end by 5 bases; junction bases not matched to a gene: 13. Per the germline V gene, CDR1 is SGHVS and CDR2 is FNYEAQ. The CDR3 is made up of 18 amino acids.

DNA for the CDR3: TGCGCCAGCAACGACCAGGTGGCTGAAACTGAAGCTTTCTTT. Its protein product is CASNDQVAETEAFF. This chain uses TRBV5-1 with TRBJ1-1; no clear D. The CDR3 runs to 14 residues. Deletions cut 6 bases from V and 5 bases from J, with 17 bases between. The germline V gene encodes CDR1 SGHRS and CDR2 YFSETQ.

V is TRBV10-1 and J is TRBJ2-7, with TRBD2 matching 9 bases. The length of the CDR3 is 16 residues. Trimming took 3 bases from V and 2 from J; bases not matched to a gene: 8. Per germline, CDR1 WNHNN and CDR2 SYGVQD (reference sequence). The CDR3 region has the DNA TGCGCCAGCAGTGAAGGTCTGGTAGCGGGAGCCTACGAGCAGTACTTC. Translating it yields CASSEGLVAGAYEQYF.

The CDR3 here is CAISPGTGTGDTGELFF. The DNA for the CDR3 is TGTGCCATCAGTCCCGGGACAGGGACTGGGGACACCGGGGAGCTGTTTTTT. The chain has TRBV10-3 and TRBJ2-2, with TRBD1 matching 9 bases. Germline V gene sequence: CDR1 ENHRY, CDR2 SYGVKD. The CDR3 has 17 residues. V was clipped by 5 bases and J by 3 bases; unmatched bases: 10.

On this clonotype itself: A much larger clone lies one base from this, so it may be a read error. The CDR3 reads CASSLAAGAQGQPQYF. The CDR3 nucleotides read TGTGCCAGCAGCTTAGCGGCGGGGGCGCAAGGCCAGCCCCAGTATTTT. V gene TRBV7-2 combines with J gene TRBJ1-5, with a weak D call TRBD2 (7 bases). Judging by the DNA end, TRBJ2-3 fits better; the J call may be wrong. This CDR3 contains 16 residues. Germline V lookup: CDR1 SGHTA, CDR2 FQGNSA.

This clonotype was detected a few times. The chain links TRBV7-2 to TRBJ2-7, with D perhaps TRBD1 (7 bases). Trimming took 2 bases from V and 7 from J, leaving 15 bases between them. CDR1 and CDR2 from the germline V gene are SGHTA and FQGNSA. There are 14 residues in the CDR3. The CDR3 DNA follows: TGTGCCAGCAGCTTAACTAGCAGGGGGTTTGAGCAGTACTTC. Its translation: CASSLTSRGFEQYF.

The J gene is TRBJ2-7, the V gene TRBV4-2; D gene uncertain. V was clipped by 10 bases and J by 0 bases, with 13 bases between them. Germline assignment: CDR1 LGHNA and CDR2 YNFKEQ. This CDR3 spans 13 amino acids. CDR3 amino acids: CAISDGDSYEQYF. CDR3 nucleotide sequence: TGTGCCATCAGTGATGGGGACTCCTACGAGCAGTACTTC.

This clonotype came up a few times. The chain has TRBV11-1 and TRBJ2-2; TRBD1 matches 10 bases. J was trimmed by 5 bases and V by 5 bases; bases with no gene match: 8. Germline V lookup: CDR1 SGHAT, CDR2 FQDESV (reference sequence). The CDR3 contains 16 residues. In DNA, the CDR3 is TGTGCCAGCAGCCAAGGACCGGGACAGGGGACCGGGGAGCTGTTTTTT. Translated, it gives CASSQGPGQGTGELFF. Variable domain in full (rest from reference TRBV11-1 and TRBJ2-2): EAEVAQSPRYKITEKSQAVAFWCDPISGHATLYWYRQILGQGPELLVQFQDESVVDDSQLPKDRFSAERLKGVDSTLKIQPAELGDSAMYLCASSQGPGQGTGELFFGEGSRLTVL.

This clonotype occurred many times. The chain uses TRBV7-9 and TRBJ1-2; D is possibly TRBD1 (5 bases). Trimming removed 1 base from V and 4 bases from J, with 10 bases in between. The germline V gene encodes CDR1 SEHNR and CDR2 FQNEAQ (reference sequence). There are 14 residues in the CDR3. The CDR3 DNA is TGTGCCAGCAGCTTAGGTACGGGACCCTATGGCTACACCTTC. This translates into CASSLGTGPYGYTF.

This clonotype occurred many times. The chain uses TRBV14 and TRBJ2-5; 7 bases are a match to TRBD2. Looked up from germline, CDR1 is SGHDN and CDR2 is FVKESK. The CDR3 spans 15 residues. V lost 3 bases to trimming and J lost 5 bases; unmatched junction nucleotides: 9. CDR3 coding DNA: TGTGCCAGCAGCCATCGACGGCGGGAGTATGAGACCCAGTACTTC. This sequence encodes CASSHRRREYETQYF.

This clonotype was observed at least ten times. The chain uses TRBV4-1 and TRBJ2-7, with 9 bases lining up with TRBD1. The CDR3 covers 15 residues. V lost 3 bases, J lost 3 bases, and 6 bases stayed unmatched. Germline V gene sequence: CDR1 MGHRA, CDR2 YSYEKL. CDR3 DNA sequence: TGCGCCAGCAGCCAGTCCACGGGACAGGGCTACGAGCAGTACTTC. Translated, it gives CASSQSTGQGYEQYF.